This T cell receptor beta chain was sequenced for a study of blood T cell repertoires in COVID-19. Whole-study context: There were acute and convalescent COVID-19 samples, and they came from the United States, Italy and Spain. Nucleic acid was either cDNA or gDNA, and it came from T cells, B-cell-depleted T cells, or PBMCs.

From germline, CDR1 is SEHNR and CDR2 FQNEAQ (reference sequence). V lost 5 bases to trimming and J lost 2 bases, with 10 bases between them. The CDR3 extends over 14 amino acids. In the study's own analysis: Amplified reference gene primers provided the basis for estimating nucleated cell counts. Clones were sequenced by immunoSEQ multiplex PCR, and TCRdb holds only the in-frame ones, with some missing. V and J calls and clone size are given by that table; D and trimming were obtained from the DNA. The sample lists about 160,000 clones; roughly four fifths were seen once. V and J are TRBV7-9 and TRBJ1-5; D possibly corresponds to TRBD1 (5 bases). This sequence originates from a man in his 70s who had recovered from COVID-19. The sample consisted of peripheral blood. CDR3 sequence reads: CASSPATGNQPQHF. For the CDR3, the DNA is TGTGCCAGCAGCCCAGCGACAGGCAATCAGCCCCAGCATTTT. Using reference TRBV7-9 and TRBJ1-5 for the parts outside the CDR3, the full variable domain is DTGVSQNPRHKITKRGQNVTFRCDPISEHNRLYWYRQTLGQGPEFLTYFQNEAQLEKSRLLSDRFSAERPKGSFSTLEIQRTEQGDSAMYLCASSPATGNQPQHFGDGTRLSIL.